The clone carrying this T cell receptor (beta chain) was found once. Its antigen is not known. The sample is drawn from a study of OX40 agonist ivuxolimab in advanced cancers. Study results and limitations: At 0.1 to 3.0 mg/kg, clonal expansion of CD4+ and CD8+ blood T cells had occurred by week 6. Some patients who did not respond also had low normalized T-cell clonal expansion. The study found that CD8+ T cells averaged more expanded clones than CD4+.

Assay: immunoSEQ multiplex PCR; the TCRdb copy retains only in-frame clones and omits some. The data show about 60,000 clones, roughly nine tenths seen once. J lost 1 base, V lost 4 bases, and 7 bases had no gene match. The V gene's germline CDR1 is SGHTA and CDR2 FQGNSA. This CDR3 spans 15 amino acids. Individuals having autoimmune disease history or systemic immunosuppression were not enrolled. The source is an adult with an advanced solid tumor such as melanoma, head and neck, liver or kidney cancer. The chain recombines TRBV7-2 with TRBJ2-7, with 7 bases matching TRBD2. The sequencing here drew on CD4+ or CD8+ T cells sorted from blood, taken in a trial of the OX40 agonist ivuxolimab. CDR3 coding DNA: TGTGCCAGCAGCTGGTGGGGGGGAAGGTCCTACGAGCAGTACTTC. Translation gives CASSWWGGRSYEQYF.